The 23 T cell receptor beta chains in this list originate from one sample, sequenced in a study of OX40 agonist ivuxolimab in advanced cancers. Libraries were prepared through the immunoSEQ multiplex PCR assay. TCRdb re-hosts the immuneACCESS table, in-frame sequences only. Its copies lack some clones; in the studies checked, an unresolved V gene accounts for under half of them, and the cause for the rest is not known. The sample table contains fewer than 30,000 clones; only one count was recorded for under 80% of them. Together, the top ten hold roughly 15% of the sample. The starting material was CD4+ or CD8+ T cells sorted from blood, obtained in a trial of the OX40 agonist ivuxolimab. The source of these receptors is an adult with an advanced solid tumor such as melanoma, head and neck, liver or kidney cancer.

The CDR3 protein is CASSSRQGGYGYTF. In nucleotides, the CDR3 is TGCGCCAGCAGCTCCAGACAGGGGGGCTATGGCTACACCTTC. The rearrangement joins TRBV5-1 to TRBJ1-2; 9 bases line up with TRBD1. J lost 4 bases, V lost 3 bases, and 4 bases had no gene match. The CDR3 totals 14 residues. Germline V gene data show CDR1 as SGHRS and CDR2 as YFSETQ.

J is TRBJ1-3 and V is TRBV7-9, with TRBD1 matching 7 bases. Losses at the gene ends were 6 bases for V and 0 bases for J; bases not matched to a gene: 11. This CDR3 is 17 amino acids long. Germline-derived CDR1 and CDR2 are SEHNR and FQNEAQ (reference sequence). The CDR3 is CASSTGTVTTSGNTIYF. CDR3 in DNA: TGTGCCAGCAGTACCGGGACAGTAACGACCTCTGGAAACACCATATATTTT.

In its sample, this clone is medium-sized. V is TRBV11-3 and J is TRBJ1-4, with 8 bases identical to TRBD1. This CDR3 spans 17 amino acids. With 4 bases clipped from V and 0 bases from J, the junction kept 7 bases outside the gene matches. CDR1 is SGHNT, CDR2 YENEEA, per germline. Here the CDR3 reads CASSSGQASPTNEKLFF. CDR3 nucleotide sequence: TGTGCCAGCAGCTCGGGACAGGCTTCGCCAACTAATGAAAAACTGTTTTTT.

The CDR3 DNA reads TGTGCCAGCAAAGACAGGGGAACCTACGAGCAGTACTTC. Its protein is CASKDRGTYEQYF. This rearrangement joins TRBV5-8 to TRBJ2-7; 8 bases agree with TRBD1. From germline, CDR1 is SGHTS and CDR2 YDEGEE. Trimming at V came to 6 bases and at J to 2 bases, leaving 4 bases not matched to a gene. The CDR3 extends over 13 amino acids.

The chain couples TRBV5-8 to TRBJ2-3; D tentatively reads TRBD1 or TRBD2 (5 bases each). There are 15 residues in the CDR3. The germline V gene encodes CDR1 SGHTS and CDR2 YDEGEE. Trimming stripped 4 bases from V and 4 bases from J, with 16 bases between. In DNA form, the CDR3 reads TGTGCCAGCAGCAGACTGGGGGTCGGCGCAGATACGCAGTATTTT. Its protein product is CASSRLGVGADTQYF.

The table lists this clone with a few counts. The chain joins TRBV9 to TRBJ2-5, with D perhaps given as TRBD1 or TRBD2 (6 bases each). The V and J ends lost 0 bases and 4 bases respectively, with 13 bases between them. Germline CDR1 and CDR2: SGDLS and YYNGEE. The CDR3 covers 15 residues. The CDR3 bases are TGTGCCAGCAGCGTAGTGGGGGGCCTCGGAGAGACCCAGTACTTC. Amino acids: CASSVVGGLGETQYF.

This chain joins TRBV6-5 and TRBJ1-2; 7 bases agree with TRBD1. After removal of 6 bases from V and 2 bases from J, the junction contained 9 bases not matched to a gene. The CDR3 covers 15 residues. Germline assignment: CDR1 MNHEY and CDR2 SVGAGI. CDR3 protein: CASSPQGGANYGYTF. CDR3 DNA: TGTGCCAGCAGCCCCCAAGGGGGCGCCAACTATGGCTACACCTTC.

This clone has more than one count but fewer than ten. This rearrangement joins TRBV29-1 to TRBJ2-5; a weak D match, TRBD1 (5 bases). The CDR3 loop spans 14 amino acids. Between the trimmed V and J ends, which lost 4 bases and 0 bases, there was a span of 12 bases. Germline V gene sequence: CDR1 SQVTM, CDR2 ANQGSEA. CDR3 nucleotide sequence: TGCAGCGTTGGGGGTGACAGAGACCAAGAGACCCAGTACTTC. Translated: CSVGGDRDQETQYF. Together with reference TRBV29-1 and TRBJ2-5, the CDR3 gives the full variable domain: SAVISQKPSRDICQRGTSLTIQCQVDSQVTMMFWYRQQPGQSLTLIATANQGSEATYESGFVIDKFPISRPNLTFSTLTVSNMSPEDSSIYLCSVGGDRDQETQYFGPGTRLLVL.

J is TRBJ2-4 and V is TRBV19; D is possibly TRBD2 (5 bases). With 11 bases removed from V and 5 bases from J, the gap between germline ends came to 13 bases. The length of the CDR3 is 12 residues. Germline V gene lookup returns CDR1 LNHDA and CDR2 SQIVND (reference sequence). The CDR3 reads CAVSGFENIQYF. CDR3 DNA sequence: TGTGCCGTCAGCGGATTTGAAAACATTCAGTACTTC.

The V call is TRBV30, the J call TRBJ1-5, with 8 bases that match TRBD1. This CDR3 is built from 15 residues. J was trimmed by 6 bases and V by 3 bases; bases with no gene match: 10. Germline CDR1 GTSNPN, CDR2 SVGIG (reference sequence). The CDR3: CAWRTGEFDGQPQHF. The CDR3 nucleotides read TGTGCCTGGAGGACAGGGGAGTTCGACGGTCAGCCCCAGCATTTT.

The chain couples TRBV5-6 to TRBJ1-2; TRBD1 is a possible D gene (5 bases). CDR3 length: 12 amino acids. The V gene's germline CDR1 is SGHDT and CDR2 YYEEEE. The V gene lost 4 bases and the J gene lost 7 bases, with 11 bases spanning the gap. CDR3 sequence reads: CASSAGLSGYTF. For the CDR3, the DNA is TGTGCCAGCAGCGCGGGGCTTTCTGGCTACACCTTC.

V is TRBV4-3 and J is TRBJ2-5, with 9 bases lining up with TRBD1. V lost 1 base to trimming and J lost 4 bases; unmatched junction nucleotides: 7. This CDR3 is built from 16 residues. CDR1 LGHNA and CDR2 YSLEER come from the germline V gene. CDR3 amino acids: CASSQGSGTGRETQYF. The DNA of the CDR3 is TGCGCCAGCAGCCAAGGATCCGGGACAGGGAGAGAGACCCAGTACTTC.

This clone was counted once. The CDR3 DNA sequence: TGTGCCAGTAGTTTCGACAGGGTTGGCACTGAAGCTTTCTTT. Protein sequence: CASSFDRVGTEAFF. The chain is built from TRBV19 and TRBJ1-1; 7 bases are shared with TRBD1. With V trimmed by 5 bases and J by 4 bases, 7 bases remained unmatched. The CDR3 is 14 residues long. The V gene's germline CDR1 is LNHDA and CDR2 SQIVND (reference sequence).

The chain uses TRBV30 and TRBJ2-2, with D possibly TRBD1 on 7 matching bases. CDR1 and CDR2 (germline): GTSNPN, SVGIG (reference sequence). V was shortened by 1 base and J by 4 bases, with 10 bases between the two germline ends. The CDR3 is 14 amino acids. The CDR3 nucleotides are TGTGCCTGGAGTGCAGGGGGGATCACCGGGGAGCTGTTTTTT. Translation: CAWSAGGITGELFF.

The chain recombines TRBV5-4 with TRBJ2-3; no clear D gene. Trimming removed 4 bases at V and 4 bases at J, with 13 bases between. Germline V gene lookup returns CDR1 SGHNT and CDR2 YYREEE (reference sequence). This CDR3 spans 14 amino acids. DNA of the CDR3: TGTGCCAGCAGCCCTCAAACTGGGCCAGATACGCAGTATTTT. Its protein product is CASSPQTGPDTQYF. Full variable domain (missing parts from reference TRBV5-4 and TRBJ2-3): ETGVTQSPTHLIKTRGQQVTLRCSSQSGHNTVSWYQQALGQGPQFIFQYYREEENGRGNFPPRFSGLQFPNYSSELNVNALELDDSALYLCASSPQTGPDTQYFGPGTRLTVL.

The rearrangement joins TRBV2 to TRBJ1-2, with a tentative D call TRBD1 (5 bases). There are 14 residues in the CDR3. The ends were cut back, 4 bases at V and 5 bases at J, with 14 bases in the middle. CDR1 is SNHLY, CDR2 FYNNEI, per germline. The CDR3 is CASSGQSLGYGYTF. In DNA form, the CDR3 reads TGTGCCAGCAGTGGACAGAGCTTGGGATATGGCTACACCTTC.

This clone was seen a handful of times. The rearrangement links TRBV7-6 to TRBJ2-1, with D maybe TRBD2 (7 bases). With 0 bases removed from V and 0 bases from J, the gap between germline ends came to 15 bases. Germline-derived CDR1 and CDR2 are SGHVS and FNYEAQ. The CDR3 totals 18 residues. The CDR3 nucleotides are TGTGCCAGCAGCTTAGCGACTCGCGGGGGCAGCTCCTACAATGAGCAGTTCTTC. It encodes CASSLATRGGSSYNEQFF.

This chain joins TRBV12-5 and TRBJ2-6; D gene uncertain. Trimming pared 3 bases from V and 1 base from J, leaving 4 bases between. Germline lookup yields CDR1 LGHNT and CDR2 FRNRAP. The CDR3 sequence is 14 residues long. CDR3: CASGFVSGANVLTF. For the CDR3, the DNA is TGTGCTAGTGGTTTCGTTTCTGGGGCCAACGTCCTGACTTTC.

This clone was seen a single time. The V and J genes are TRBV11-2 and TRBJ2-1; D is uncertain. CDR3 length equals 15 residues. Trimming cost V 1 base and J 0 bases, with 7 bases left between them. Germline CDR1 SGHAT, CDR2 FQNNGV. The CDR3: CASSLGVASYNEQFF. DNA for the CDR3: TGTGCCAGCAGCTTAGGAGTAGCCTCCTACAATGAGCAGTTCTTC.

V usage is TRBV19 and J usage is TRBJ2-2; D is undetermined. Germline V gene data show CDR1 as LNHDA and CDR2 as SQIVND (reference sequence). The ends were cut back, 3 bases at V and 5 bases at J, with 10 bases in the middle. This CDR3 is built from 14 residues. CDR3 residues: CASSIVGFTGELFF. CDR3 sequence (DNA): TGTGCCAGTAGTATTGTGGGGTTTACCGGGGAGCTGTTTTTT.

The gene calls are TRBV23-1 and TRBJ1-2; D may be TRBD1 (6 bases). TRBV23-1 is noted as an ORF with a role that remains uncertain. This CDR3 contains 13 residues. The V gene lost 6 bases and the J gene lost 4 bases, with 12 bases spanning the gap. The CDR3 nucleotides read TGCGCCAGCAGACCGGGGGGCGGCTATGGCTACACCTTC. This translates into CASRPGGGYGYTF.

The chain links TRBV5-6 to TRBJ2-3; D is undetermined. CDR3 length equals 13 residues. From germline, CDR1 is SGHDT and CDR2 YYEEEE. Deletions cut 0 bases from V and 2 bases from J, with 4 bases between. The CDR3 DNA is TGTGCCAGCAGCTTGGACTACACAGATACGCAGTATTTT. Translating gives CASSLDYTDTQYF.

V is TRBV6-6 and J is TRBJ2-7, with TRBD1 identical over 8 bases. The junction had 4 bases not matched to a gene; V was cut back by 6 bases and J by 3 bases. This CDR3 contains 13 residues. The germline V gene has CDR1 MNHNY and CDR2 SVGAGI (reference sequence). The CDR3 reads CASRTGENYEQYF. For the CDR3, the DNA is TGTGCCAGCAGGACAGGGGAGAACTACGAGCAGTACTTC.